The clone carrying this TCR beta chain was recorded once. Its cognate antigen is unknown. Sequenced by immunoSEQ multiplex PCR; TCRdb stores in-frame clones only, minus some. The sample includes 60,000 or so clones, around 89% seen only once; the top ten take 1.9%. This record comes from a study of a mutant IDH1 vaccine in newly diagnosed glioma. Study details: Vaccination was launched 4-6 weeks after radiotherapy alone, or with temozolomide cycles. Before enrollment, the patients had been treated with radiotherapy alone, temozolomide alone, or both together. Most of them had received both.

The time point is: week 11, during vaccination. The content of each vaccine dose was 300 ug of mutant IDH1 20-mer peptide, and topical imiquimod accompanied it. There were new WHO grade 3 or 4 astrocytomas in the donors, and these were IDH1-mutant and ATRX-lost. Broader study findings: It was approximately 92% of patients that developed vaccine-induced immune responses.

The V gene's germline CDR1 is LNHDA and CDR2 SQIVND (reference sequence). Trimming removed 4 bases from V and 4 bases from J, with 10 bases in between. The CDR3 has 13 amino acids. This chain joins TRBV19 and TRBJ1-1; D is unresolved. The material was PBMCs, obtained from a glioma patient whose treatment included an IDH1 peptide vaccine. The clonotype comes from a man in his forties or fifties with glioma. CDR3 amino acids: CASSTTFITEAFF. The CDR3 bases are TGTGCCAGTAGTACGACATTCATCACTGAAGCTTTCTTT.